This T cell receptor beta chain was identified in a study of molecular identifiers for immune sequencing clone quantification listed by TCRdb under 2018. Background on the whole study: For a replicate experiment, RNA from approximately 20,000 or 100,000 naive CD8 T cells was divided into five aliquots, of which four were sequenced. This methods study benchmarked molecular-identifier clustering-based TCR repertoire sequencing (MIDCIRS) and TCR RNA copy counting, using CD8 T cells to do so.

As to this clonotype: The clone's antigen remains unknown. Nothing much larger sits one base from this clone, and base qualities are not available.

Study-wide conclusions, independent of this receptor: Even against a background of one million naive CD8 T cells, spiked-in Jurkat TCR RNA amounting to a single cell's worth was reported to be detectable. Modeling estimated around 3 recovered TCR RNA copies per cell, compared with about 10 by digital PCR, which implies 30% to 35% capture efficiency. The naive libraries included spiked-in Jurkat TCR RNA (10 copies' worth), and this Jurkat TCR RNA is not part of the donor repertoire. The sizes of highly expanded clones could end up underestimated when identical TCR molecules share a barcode. In CMV-specific effector cells, over 97% of molecules were held by clones above 20 RNA copies, whereas under 1% of molecules were held by such clones in naive cells. When barcode sub-clustering was not used, chimeric consensus sequences inflated TCR diversity, with chimeras reaching as high as 47%.

Libraries of naive CD8 T cells were generated from about 21,000 to 970,000 sorted cells, with 10%, 30% or 50% of the purified RNA used. Naive CD8 T cells were FACS-sorted as CD8+CD4-CCR7+CD45RA+ on a BD FACSAria II into RLT Plus buffer. Around 10 TCR copies' worth of Jurkat RNA were spiked into about 20,000-1,100,000 naive CD8 T cell samples to test detection sensitivity. Enrichment of CD8 T cells was done with RosetteSep CD8+ T Cell Enrichment Cocktail plus Ficoll-Paque, and ACK red cell lysis came afterward. Receptor amplification or capture employed PCR. The sequencer listed for this sample is NextSeq 500. Bulk TCR libraries were generated as previously described, with the TCR primers listed in Table S5 used. Total RNA was purified with the Qiagen AllPrep DNA/RNA kit. Reads from multiple sequencing runs of the same library were pooled before analysis. The authors' analysis ran thus. Reads were retained only if the reads had an exact TCR constant sequence, and the retained reads were trimmed to 150 nt and grouped according to their 12-nt molecular barcodes. Within each barcode group, reads were sub-clustered at a 15% Levenshtein threshold, and quality-weighted consensus sequences were built per RNA molecule. Non-functional sequences were removed, as were lower-count sequences one edit away from another. Based on a fit of two negative binomial distributions, barcode sub-clusters having less than 20% of the maximum read count were discarded. TCRdb handled the public reads itself, with Q25 trimming in fastp and clone calling in MiXCR, and kept productive beta chains. CDR3 protein duplicates are merged, each entry listing the most common genes and DNA. Here the V and J calls rest on TCRdb's processing, not on the authors' analysis. Here the sample has about 500,000 distinct CDR3 sequences; about a quarter occur a single time. The top ten hold over 0.6% of the sample.

Material: naive CD8+ T cells from blood, with Jurkat cell RNA spiked in. The cell subset or site tag for this specimen amounts to: FACS-sorted CD8+CD4-CCR7+CD45RA+ naive T cells. The origin of this receptor is a human donor in good health. Some libraries in this study had Jurkat cell RNA spiked in.

The DNA sequence is TGCAGTGCTAGAGGTCGGGCGCAAATGGGAGAGACCCAGTACTTC. Translated, this is CSARGRAQMGETQYF. The V gene is TRBV20-1 and the J gene is TRBJ2-5, with the D gene too uncertain to name. The germline V gene (reference sequence) sets CDR1 to DFQATT and CDR2 to SNEGSKA. V gives up 1 base and J gives up 4 bases, and the segment between their germline ends measures 16 bases. The CDR3 sequence holds 15 residues, the cysteine and phenylalanine included. The only DNA kept is the CDR3, 45 bases in frame from the first base.